The next 14 T cell receptor beta chains were all read from a single sample in a study of neurological immune-mediated disorders. TCRdb analysed the 5' RACE reads with MiXCR anew, one entry per CDR3 protein. The table has tens of thousands of distinct CDR3 sequences, 11% seen once. Time point meaning: technical triplicate 1. The sample was PBMCs. The origin of the receptors is a man aged 55 to 69 with HTLV-1-associated myelopathy (HAM/TSP).

This clonotype was counted ten times or more. J is TRBJ2-5 and V is TRBV10-3; D may be TRBD1 (6 bases). This CDR3 region has 13 residues. The germline CDR1 and CDR2 sequences are ENHRY and SYGVKD. V was shortened by 6 bases and J by 1 base, with 9 bases between the two germline ends. CDR3 nucleotides: TGTGCCATCAGAGGGACAAGCCAAGAGACCCAGTACTTC. As protein: CAIRGTSQETQYF.

This clonotype has at least ten counts. This chain uses TRBV5-1 with TRBJ2-3; tentatively, D is TRBD1 (6 bases). CDR3 length: 14 amino acids. Germline lookup yields CDR1 SGHRS and CDR2 YFSETQ. V was pared by 0 bases and J by 5 bases, with 10 bases between. CDR3 sequence: CASSLGTRGDTQYF. The CDR3 DNA is TGCGCCAGCAGCTTGGGCACCAGGGGAGATACGCAGTATTTT.

This clonotype was seen ten or more times. The chain has TRBV20-1 and TRBJ2-7; D may be TRBD1 or TRBD2 (5 bases each). The CDR3 extends over 12 amino acids. Germline lookup yields CDR1 DFQATT and CDR2 SNEGSKA (reference sequence). This CDR3 reads CSVSGGSYEQYF. In DNA form, the CDR3 reads TGCAGCGTAAGTGGGGGCTCCTACGAGCAGTACTTC.

This clonotype was counted at least ten times. The chain links TRBV20-1 to TRBJ1-1; possibly TRBD1 for D (5 bases). CDR3 length equals 14 residues. V was clipped by 5 bases and J by 4 bases, with 17 bases between them. CDR1 is DFQATT, CDR2 SNEGSKA, per germline (reference sequence). Here the CDR3 reads CSAQSYRGGTEAFF. DNA for the CDR3: TGCAGTGCTCAGAGTTATAGGGGTGGCACTGAAGCTTTCTTT.

The sample holds many counts of this clonotype. The gene calls are TRBV12-3 or TRBV12-4 and TRBJ1-1; no clear D gene. With 4 bases removed from V and 0 bases from J, the gap between germline ends came to 6 bases. The CDR3 contains 13 residues. CDR3: CASSSTVNTEAFF. The CDR3 DNA follows: TGTGCCAGCAGTTCGACTGTGAACACTGAAGCTTTCTTT.

This clonotype was counted ten times or more. This chain uses TRBV3-1 with TRBJ2-1; the D gene could be TRBD1 or TRBD2 (5 bases each). This CDR3 comprises 14 residues. V dropped 4 bases and J dropped 9 bases, with 16 bases sitting between them. CDR1 is LGHDT, CDR2 YNNKEL, per germline (reference sequence). The CDR3 here is CASSPLGPRGEQFF. CDR3 sequence (DNA): TGTGCCAGCAGCCCGCTGGGACCCCGGGGTGAGCAGTTCTTC.

This clonotype was detected many times. This chain connects TRBV18 to TRBJ2-5; 7 bases are shared with TRBD1. The V gene's germline CDR1 is KGHSH and CDR2 LQKENI. Trimming at V came to 4 bases and at J to 4 bases, leaving 9 bases not matched to a gene. This CDR3 has 15 amino acids. In DNA form, the CDR3 reads TGTGCCAGCTCACAGGGGGCAACGGTTGGAGAGACCCAGTACTTC. Protein product: CASSQGATVGETQYF.

This clonotype has ten or more counts. The chain combines TRBV20-1 with TRBJ2-3; 11 bases agree with TRBD2. After removal of 1 base from V and 0 bases from J, the junction contained 6 bases not matched to a gene. The CDR3 spans 17 residues. Germline assignment: CDR1 DFQATT and CDR2 SNEGSKA (reference sequence). The CDR3 here is CSARGLAGPRSTDTQYF. The CDR3 DNA follows: TGCAGTGCTAGAGGACTAGCGGGACCAAGGAGCACAGATACGCAGTATTTT.

This clonotype showed up many times. The junction shows a germline mismatch at one end, possibly a read error. The CDR3 protein is CAISDLAGTGPWVDF. The CDR3, as DNA: TGTGCCATCAGTGACTTGGCCGGGACGGGCCCTTGGGTCGACTTC. The J gene is TRBJ1-2, the V gene TRBV10-3; maybe TRBD1 (5 bases). This CDR3 has 15 residues. Per germline, CDR1 ENHRY and CDR2 SYGVKD.

The rearrangement uses TRBV29-1 and TRBJ2-1, with TRBD2 matching over 16 bases. J lost 10 bases, V lost 0 bases, and 12 bases had no gene match. The CDR3 covers 18 residues. Per the germline V gene, CDR1 is SQVTM and CDR2 is ANQGSEA. This chain's CDR3 is CSVEDSGLAGGPSHEQFF. CDR3 nucleotide sequence: TGCAGCGTTGAAGATTCGGGACTAGCGGGAGGGCCTAGCCACGAGCAGTTCTTC.

V and J are TRBV5-3 and TRBJ2-5, with TRBD2 identical over 8 bases. TRBV5-3 is treated as an ORF (open reading frame) with a function not yet certain. The CDR3 spans 16 residues. J lost 7 bases, V lost 2 bases, and 13 bases had no gene match. Here the CDR3 reads CARSFRFAGGSGTQYF. Written as DNA, the CDR3 is TGTGCCAGAAGCTTCCGTTTCGCGGGGGGCTCTGGGACCCAGTACTTC.

This clonotype occurred many times. CDR3 loop: CASSTGQDNSPLHF. The DNA of the CDR3 is TGCGCCAGCAGCACTGGACAGGATAATTCACCCCTCCACTTT. The chain links TRBV5-1 to TRBJ1-6; 7 nucleotides align to TRBD1. The J segment lost 5 bases and the V segment lost 4 bases, leaving 3 bases of the junction unmatched. Per germline, CDR1 SGHRS and CDR2 YFSETQ. This CDR3 region has 14 residues.

This clonotype was observed many times. The chain employs TRBV7-8 and TRBJ1-6; TRBD1 matches 8 bases. Germline V gene sequence: CDR1 SGHVS, CDR2 FQNEAQ. J lost 7 bases, V lost 0 bases, and 8 bases had no gene match. The CDR3 runs 17 residues. CDR3 loop: CASSLAVPDRANSPLHF. The CDR3 region has the DNA TGTGCCAGCAGCTTAGCCGTCCCGGACAGGGCGAATTCACCCCTCCACTTT. Using reference TRBV7-8 and TRBJ1-6 for the parts outside the CDR3, the full variable domain is GAGVSQSPRYKVAKRGQDVALRCDPISGHVSLFWYQQALGQGPEFLTYFQNEAQLDKSGLPSDRFFAERPEGSVSTLKIQRTQQEDSAVYLCASSLAVPDRANSPLHFGNGTRLTVT.

This clonotype has ten or more counts. The V call is TRBV7-8, the J call TRBJ2-7; 9 bases match TRBD2. CDR1 and CDR2 (germline): SGHVS, FQNEAQ. This CDR3 has 16 residues. The trim removed 1 base at V and 5 bases at J, leaving 9 bases unmatched. The CDR3 loop reads CASSLDSGRGLHEQYF. CDR3 coding DNA: TGTGCCAGCAGCTTAGATAGCGGGAGAGGACTCCACGAGCAGTACTTC.